This entry lists 28 T cell receptor beta chains sequenced from one sample in a study of shared clonotypes between healthy human individuals. Assay used: immunoSEQ multiplex PCR; TCRdb lists only in-frame clones, some missing. The data hold roughly 1,100,000 clones, with roughly 80% observed a single time. The sample comprised memory CD4+ T cells sorted from blood. Subset here: CD45RA-negative fraction. The receptor source for this set is a man aged 18 to 29 in good health.

In the case of this clone: A much more abundant neighbour one base away suggests this may be a read error. The chain is built from TRBV27 and TRBJ1-6; 9 bases match TRBD1. The ends lost 6 bases at V and 7 bases at J; junction bases unmatched: 4. The CDR3 is 14 amino acids. Germline CDR1 is MNHEY and CDR2 is SMNVEV (reference sequence). The CDR3 coding sequence is TGTGCCAGCAGCCGGGACAGGGAAAATTCACCCCTCCACTTT. Its translation: CASSRDRENSPLHF.

The chain combines TRBV2 with TRBJ2-7; unclear D gene. V lost 4 bases, J lost 4 bases, and 5 bases lay in between. Germline V CDR1 and CDR2: SNHLY, FYNNEI. The CDR3 is 11 amino acids. CDR3 sequence: CASSAVYEQYF. DNA for the CDR3: TGTGCCAGCAGTGCGGTATACGAGCAGTACTTC.

The gene calls are TRBV7-2 and TRBJ2-1, with D perhaps TRBD1 or TRBD2 (5 bases each). Germline loops: CDR1 SGHTA, CDR2 FQGNSA. The CDR3 sequence is 16 residues long. Trimming removed 5 bases at V and 0 bases at J, with 14 bases between. The CDR3 sequence: CASSPRAGSSYNEQFF. The CDR3 bases are TGTGCCAGCAGCCCCCGGGCAGGGAGCTCCTACAATGAGCAGTTCTTC.

The chain carries TRBV5-1 and TRBJ1-1; weak D call: TRBD1 (6 bases). This CDR3 comprises 16 residues. CDR1 is SGHRS, CDR2 YFSETQ, per germline. V was pared by 0 bases and J by 2 bases, with 14 bases between. Here the CDR3 reads CASSLALRTANTEAFF. In DNA form, the CDR3 reads TGCGCCAGCAGCTTGGCCCTAAGGACAGCAAACACTGAAGCTTTCTTT.

There are a few counts of this clone. The genes are TRBV28 and TRBJ2-4; the D is unclear. CDR1 and CDR2 from the germline V gene are MDHEN and SYDVKM. With 2 bases removed from V and 5 bases from J, the gap between germline ends came to 7 bases. This CDR3 is 13 amino acids long. As DNA, the CDR3 is TGTGCCAGCAGTTTAACCGGCGAAAACATTCAGTACTTC. This encodes CASSLTGENIQYF.

This clone occurred once. J is TRBJ2-7 and V is TRBV7-9, with D perhaps assigned TRBD1 or TRBD2 (5 bases each). The CDR3 runs to 15 residues. V lost 0 bases, J lost 0 bases, and 9 bases lay in between. Per the germline V gene, CDR1 is SEHNR and CDR2 is FQNEAQ (reference sequence). The CDR3 DNA reads TGTGCCAGCAGCTTAGCGGCAGGGAGCTCCTACGAGCAGTACTTC. This encodes CASSLAAGSSYEQYF. Full variable domain (missing parts from reference TRBV7-9 and TRBJ2-7): DTGVSQNPRHKITKRGQNVTFRCDPISEHNRLYWYRQTLGQGPEFLTYFQNEAQLEKSRLLSDRFSAERPKGSFSTLEIQRTEQGDSAMYLCASSLAAGSSYEQYFGPGTRLTVT.

This clone was detected ten times or more. In the same sample, other DNA sequences code for this CDR3. V gene TRBV6-5 combines with J gene TRBJ1-1; the match to TRBD1 covers 10 bases. CDR1 and CDR2 from the germline V gene are MNHEY and SVGAGI. The CDR3 covers 14 residues. The V segment lost 5 bases and the J segment 5 bases; nucleotides outside the gene matches: 5. CDR3 residues: CASSPGQGLTEAFF. CDR3 bases: TGTGCCAGCAGTCCGGGACAGGGGTTGACTGAAGCTTTCTTT.

The table lists this clone with a count of one. The chain couples TRBV28 to TRBJ2-7; no clear D. The V end lost 7 bases, the J end lost 0 bases, and 13 bases lay between the germline ends. The CDR3 totals 14 residues. Germline V gene sequence: CDR1 MDHEN, CDR2 SYDVKM. CDR3 sequence: CASTETGLSYEQYF. For the CDR3, the DNA is TGTGCCAGCACCGAAACGGGCCTCTCCTACGAGCAGTACTTC.

This chain joins TRBV27 and TRBJ2-5; D ambiguous. CDR1 MNHEY and CDR2 SMNVEV come from the germline V gene (reference sequence). This CDR3 is built from 13 residues. Trimming stripped 2 bases from V and 2 bases from J, with 6 bases between. CDR3 loop: CASSLGRQETQYF. The CDR3 bases are TGTGCCAGCAGTTTAGGTCGGCAAGAGACCCAGTACTTC.

In the case of this clone: The same CDR3 is also encoded by other DNA sequences in this sample. V is TRBV7-2 and J is TRBJ1-1, with unresolved D. CDR3 length equals 11 residues. Deletions cut 6 bases from V and 5 bases from J, with 7 bases between. Germline loops: CDR1 SGHTA, CDR2 FQGNSA. Here the CDR3 reads CASSRGTEAFF. The CDR3 DNA is TGTGCCAGCAGTCGAGGGACTGAAGCTTTCTTT.

V is TRBV30 and J is TRBJ2-4, with no clear D. With 0 bases removed from V and 1 base from J, the gap between germline ends came to 16 bases. Germline CDR1 and CDR2: GTSNPN and SVGIG (reference sequence). The CDR3 has 17 amino acids. CDR3 nucleotide sequence: TGTGCCTGGAGTGTAACTCTGGTCCCCTCTGCCAAAAACATTCAGTACTTC. Its translation is CAWSVTLVPSAKNIQYF.

This chain uses TRBV19 with TRBJ1-4; D not certain. CDR1 LNHDA and CDR2 SQIVND come from the germline V gene (reference sequence). The CDR3 covers 13 residues. Trimming left V 5 bases short and J 3 bases short, with 7 bases between. Here the CDR3 reads CASSDTPNEKLFF. The DNA for the CDR3 is TGTGCCAGTAGTGATACCCCTAATGAAAAACTGTTTTTT.

The genes are TRBV11-2 and TRBJ2-2, with no clear D. The CDR3 runs to 12 residues. V was shortened by 3 bases and J by 5 bases, with 4 bases between the two germline ends. CDR1 is SGHAT, CDR2 FQNNGV, per germline. CDR3 residues: CASSFSTGELFF. CDR3 DNA sequence: TGTGCCAGCAGCTTCTCTACCGGGGAGCTGTTTTTT.

The chain couples TRBV9 to TRBJ1-1; tentatively, D is TRBD1 (6 bases). The V end was cut by 3 bases, the J end by 7 bases, with 19 bases between. The germline CDR1 and CDR2 sequences are SGDLS and YYNGEE. The CDR3 totals 15 residues. In DNA, the CDR3 is TGTGCCAGCAGCGGAGGGGGGACGTATTTCCGTGAAGCTTTCTTT. Translation gives CASSGGGTYFREAFF.

The chain employs TRBV5-6 and TRBJ2-7; 8 bases agree with TRBD2. The CDR3 length is 14 residues. Germline CDR1 reads SGHDT; CDR2 reads YYEEEE. J lost 5 bases, V lost 3 bases, and 7 bases had no gene match. The DNA for the CDR3 is TGTGCCAGCAGCTGGCCCGGGACTAGAAACGAGCAGTACTTC. It encodes CASSWPGTRNEQYF.

This clone was counted between two and nine times. This chain links TRBV5-1 with TRBJ1-6, with 7 bases matching TRBD1. The ends lost 4 bases at V and 10 bases at J; junction bases unmatched: 11. Germline CDR1 reads SGHRS; CDR2 reads YFSETQ. The CDR3 covers 15 residues. CDR3 in amino acids: CASSGEGTAGSPLHF. The CDR3 nucleotides are TGCGCCAGCAGCGGCGAAGGGACAGCAGGATCACCCCTCCACTTT.

The CDR3 DNA reads TGTGCCAGCAGTGTAGGGGGGGCGGCTAACTATGGCTACACCTTC. It encodes CASSVGGAANYGYTF. This rearrangement joins TRBV6-1 to TRBJ1-2, with D tentatively TRBD1 (6 bases). The V gene's germline CDR1 is MNHNS and CDR2 SASEGT. The V and J ends lost 4 bases and 0 bases respectively, with 12 bases between them. The CDR3 spans 15 residues.

The gene calls are TRBV4-1 and TRBJ2-5, with D hard to call. The J call is doubtful: the DNA matches TRBJ2-7 better. The CDR3 covers 15 residues. Germline values: CDR1 MGHRA, CDR2 YSYEKL. This chain's CDR3 is CASSQGLLASYEQYF. CDR3 nucleotide sequence: TGCGCCAGCAGCCAAGGGCTCCTGGCCTCCTACGAGCAGTACTTC.

The chain couples TRBV5-1 to TRBJ2-7, with TRBD1 matching over 9 bases. This CDR3 is built from 17 residues. Trimming removed 3 bases from V and 4 bases from J; junction bases left unmatched: 14. Germline V gene sequence: CDR1 SGHRS, CDR2 YFSETQ. The CDR3 loop is CASSSTPPGQGLYEQYF. CDR3 nucleotide sequence: TGCGCCAGCAGCTCCACCCCTCCGGGACAGGGCCTATACGAGCAGTACTTC. Filled out from reference TRBV5-1 and TRBJ2-7, the complete variable domain reads KAGVTQTPRYLIKTRGQQVTLSCSPISGHRSVSWYQQTPGQGLQFLFEYFSETQRNKGNFPGRFSGRQFSNSRSEMNVSTLELGDSALYLCASSSTPPGQGLYEQYFGPGTRLTVT.

A remark on this clone: This CDR3 is also generated by other DNA sequences in the sample. This chain links TRBV5-1 with TRBJ2-2; 11 nucleotides match TRBD1. Germline CDR1 SGHRS, CDR2 YFSETQ. The CDR3 extends over 15 amino acids. J gave up 5 bases and V 3 bases, and 3 bases lay outside the gene matches. The CDR3 is CASSSGTGGTGELFF. Written as DNA, the CDR3 is TGCGCCAGCAGCTCGGGGACAGGGGGTACCGGGGAGCTGTTTTTT.

The chain couples TRBV14 to TRBJ2-5; TRBD2 matches at 10 bases. After removal of 0 bases from V and 4 bases from J, the junction contained 8 bases not matched to a gene. The length of the CDR3 is 17 residues. Germline-derived CDR1 and CDR2 are SGHDN and FVKESK. In DNA, the CDR3 is TGTGCCAGCAGCCAAGATCGGTCTAGCGGGGGTGTAGAGACCCAGTACTTC. It encodes CASSQDRSSGGVETQYF.

As DNA, the CDR3 is TGTGCCAGCTCACCTTTACTAGCGGGGGAGACCCAGTACTTC. Translating it yields CASSPLLAGETQYF. This rearrangement joins TRBV18 to TRBJ2-5; TRBD2 agrees at 10 bases. V gave up 3 bases and J gave up 5 bases; unmatched junction bases: 3. This CDR3 comprises 14 residues. Germline lookup yields CDR1 KGHSH and CDR2 LQKENI.

Remarks on this clone: Other DNA sequences of this sample code for an identical CDR3. The chain couples TRBV5-1 to TRBJ2-1; a weak D match, TRBD2 (5 bases). V was pared by 4 bases and J by 5 bases, with 10 bases between. Germline V CDR1 and CDR2: SGHRS, YFSETQ. The CDR3 has 13 residues. CDR3: CASSVGLDNEQFF. CDR3 coding DNA: TGCGCCAGCAGCGTTGGACTCGACAATGAGCAGTTCTTC.

The rearrangement links TRBV29-1 to TRBJ2-3; 7 nucleotides match TRBD2. Germline CDR1 SQVTM, CDR2 ANQGSEA. This CDR3 region has 14 residues. The J segment lost 0 bases and the V segment lost 4 bases, leaving 4 bases of the junction unmatched. The CDR3 loop reads CSVVSGSSTDTQYF. The CDR3 coding sequence is TGCAGCGTTGTTAGCGGGTCTAGCACAGATACGCAGTATTTT.

The rearrangement uses TRBV30 and TRBJ2-5; D is uncertain. The end of the DNA aligns better with TRBJ2-7, so the J call may be wrong. The CDR3 covers 13 residues. Germline V lookup: CDR1 GTSNPN, CDR2 SVGIG (reference sequence). The CDR3 bases are TGTGCCTGGAGCGGGCTTACCACCTCCGAGCAGTACTTC. This translates into CAWSGLTTSEQYF.

This clone came up a few times. The chain employs TRBV2 and TRBJ1-1; D unclear. Germline CDR1 reads SNHLY; CDR2 reads FYNNEI. V lost 7 bases and J 1 base, leaving 13 bases between the germline ends. This CDR3 contains 14 residues. In DNA form, the CDR3 reads TGTGCCAGCACGCTCGTTGAGACGAACACTGAAGCTTTCTTT. It yields the protein CASTLVETNTEAFF.

The chain is built from TRBV5-6 and TRBJ2-7; D is undetermined. The V and J ends lost 4 bases and 2 bases respectively, with 10 bases between them. CDR1 SGHDT and CDR2 YYEEEE come from the germline V gene. This CDR3 comprises 13 residues. The CDR3 loop reads CASSPRKAYEQYF. Written as DNA, the CDR3 is TGTGCCAGCAGCCCTCGGAAGGCCTACGAGCAGTACTTC.

V and J are TRBV10-2 and TRBJ2-5; 8 bases agree with TRBD2. Germline trimming cut 6 bases from V and 4 bases from J; bases unmatched to any gene: 10. CDR1 is WSHSY, CDR2 SAAADI, per germline. The length of the CDR3 is 15 residues. The chain's CDR3 is CASSASGGLGETQYF. The CDR3 region has the DNA TGCGCCAGCAGCGCCTCGGGAGGGCTTGGAGAGACCCAGTACTTC.